The 27 T cell receptor beta chains presented below share a single source sample, sequenced in a study of blood T cell repertoires in COVID-19. The assay was immunoSEQ multiplex PCR, and TCRdb's table has in-frame clones only and misses some. This sample carries approximately 70,000 clones, more than 65% of them seen once, and the ten largest clones take about 5.4%. The sequenced sample consisted of peripheral blood. These receptors all stem from a woman aged 80 or over with active or convalescent COVID-19.

The genes are TRBV19 and TRBJ1-1, with a possible D match to TRBD1 (5 bases). This CDR3 has 13 amino acids. The V end lost 5 bases, the J end lost 11 bases, and 18 bases lay between the germline ends. Germline lookup yields CDR1 LNHDA and CDR2 SQIVND (reference sequence). In nucleotides, the CDR3 is TGTGCCAGTAGTGTCGGAGGGACTCGGTTGGCTTTCTTT. This gives the protein CASSVGGTRLAFF.

This chain connects TRBV29-1 to TRBJ2-3, with 7 positions matching TRBD2. The germline V gene has CDR1 SQVTM and CDR2 ANQGSEA. CDR3 length equals 12 residues. After removal of 4 bases from V and 6 bases from J, the junction contained 4 bases not matched to a gene. The CDR3 DNA reads as TGCAGCGTTGCCCAGGGAGGGGATACGCAGTATTTT. It specifies CSVAQGGDTQYF.

The chain employs TRBV5-8 and TRBJ1-4; the D gene is possibly TRBD1 (5 bases). Deletions cut 4 bases from V and 8 bases from J, with 18 bases between. This CDR3 spans 15 amino acids. Germline CDR1 and CDR2: SGHTS and YDEGEE. The CDR3 loop is CASSLQGVFGEKLFF. CDR3 nucleotide sequence: TGTGCCAGCAGCCTCCAAGGGGTGTTTGGCGAAAAACTGTTTTTT.

This clone was seen a few times. The junction departs from the called germline gene at one end, perhaps through a read error. The chain recombines TRBV6-2 or TRBV6-3 with TRBJ2-7; 10 bases agree with TRBD1. Germline-derived CDR1 and CDR2 are MNHEY and SVGEGT. This CDR3 has 15 amino acids. Here the CDR3 reads CASSDSGTGAYEQYF. The CDR3 DNA is TGTGCCAGCAGTGACTCCGGGACAGGGGCCTACGAGCAGTACTTC.

The chain carries TRBV27 and TRBJ2-5; the D gene is possibly TRBD1 (6 bases). This CDR3 is built from 17 residues. Germline assignment: CDR1 MNHEY and CDR2 SMNVEV (reference sequence). With 6 bases removed from V and 0 bases from J, the gap between germline ends came to 20 bases. The CDR3 protein is CASSPDLFRGYQETQYF. CDR3 DNA sequence: TGTGCCAGCAGCCCTGACCTATTTAGGGGGTACCAAGAGACCCAGTACTTC.

V gene TRBV18 combines with J gene TRBJ2-1; 11 bases line up with TRBD2. The CDR3 covers 18 residues. Unmatched junction bases numbered 7, after V lost 0 bases and J lost 3 bases. Germline CDR1 KGHSH, CDR2 LQKENI. CDR3 coding DNA: TGTGCCAGCTCACCACCTAGCGGGAGGGGGGACGGCTACAATGAGCAGTTCTTC. This codes for CASSPPSGRGDGYNEQFF.

The chain joins TRBV11-2 to TRBJ2-3, with TRBD1 matching over 9 bases. The CDR3 contains 16 residues. Losses at the gene ends were 1 base for V and 4 bases for J; bases not matched to a gene: 6. CDR1 SGHAT and CDR2 FQNNGV come from the germline V gene. CDR3 bases: TGTGCCAGCAGCTTAGTCTCGGGACAGGGCCCAGATACGCAGTATTTT. Protein product: CASSLVSGQGPDTQYF.

This clone was seen only once. CDR3 sequence (DNA): TGCAGCGGTCGGCAGGATCGGAACACCGGGGAGCTGTTTTTT. It is translated as CSGRQDRNTGELFF. This chain connects TRBV29-1 to TRBJ2-2; D gene ambiguous. The CDR3 consists of 14 residues. Trimming removed 7 bases from V and 1 base from J, with 13 bases in between. Germline CDR1 SQVTM, CDR2 ANQGSEA.

This clone has only a few counts. V and J are TRBV4-1 and TRBJ1-3, with 8 bases lining up with TRBD1. V shed 5 bases and J 0 bases; nucleotides not matched to a gene: 12. The CDR3 is made up of 18 amino acids. Germline CDR1 is MGHRA and CDR2 is YSYEKL. DNA of the CDR3: TGCGCCAGCAGCACCCACGTAGACAGGGGACACTCTGGAAACACCATATATTTT. It codes for CASSTHVDRGHSGNTIYF.

This clone was observed a handful of times. V is TRBV5-4 and J is TRBJ1-6, with 9 bases identical to TRBD1. The CDR3 is 15 residues long. Germline-derived CDR1 and CDR2 are SGHNT and YYREEE (reference sequence). V lost 5 bases to trimming and J lost 9 bases; unmatched junction nucleotides: 9. The CDR3: CASSAGTGYGSPLHF. The CDR3 DNA reads as TGTGCCAGCAGTGCGGGGACAGGGTACGGTTCACCCCTCCACTTT.

The gene calls are TRBV20-1 and TRBJ2-7, with 9 bases that match TRBD1. Trimming removed 3 bases from V and 7 bases from J; junction bases left unmatched: 4. This CDR3 spans 12 amino acids. CDR1 and CDR2 (germline): DFQATT, SNEGSKA (reference sequence). For the CDR3, the DNA is TGCAGTGCTAGTACAGGGGGCTTGGAGCAGTACTTC. It codes for CSASTGGLEQYF.

The chain combines TRBV6-1 with TRBJ1-1; no definite D call. The CDR3 loop spans 14 amino acids. The germline CDR1 and CDR2 sequences are MNHNS and SASEGT. V lost 2 bases and J 5 bases, leaving 12 bases between the germline ends. The CDR3 bases are TGTGCCAGCAGTGAATTTGGGGAGGCTACTGAAGCTTTCTTT. The encoded protein is CASSEFGEATEAFF.

This rearrangement joins TRBV28 to TRBJ1-3; 7 nucleotides line up with TRBD1. CDR1 is MDHEN and CDR2 is SYDVKM in the germline V gene. CDR3 length: 17 residues. Trimming cost V 5 bases and J 2 bases; bases outside gene matches: 12. CDR3 bases: TGTGCCAGCAGTAAAGCCCCGGGACAGACAACTGGAAACACCATATATTTT. Its translation: CASSKAPGQTTGNTIYF.

The chain links TRBV10-3 to TRBJ2-2, with D unclear. The CDR3 totals 12 residues. V lost 5 bases and J 6 bases, leaving 7 bases between the germline ends. Germline lookup yields CDR1 ENHRY and CDR2 SYGVKD. The CDR3 loop is CAISSSPGELFF. DNA for the CDR3: TGTGCCATCAGTTCTAGTCCCGGGGAGCTGTTTTTT.

This clone was found a few times. The V gene is TRBV7-9, the J gene TRBJ1-1, with a tentative D call TRBD1 (6 bases). CDR1 and CDR2 (germline): SEHNR, FQNEAQ (reference sequence). Trimming stripped 6 bases from V and 0 bases from J, with 11 bases between. The length of the CDR3 is 14 residues. The CDR3 loop reads CASRKGVLNTEAFF. As DNA, the CDR3 is TGTGCCAGCAGAAAGGGGGTTTTGAACACTGAAGCTTTCTTT.

The chain recombines TRBV7-9 with TRBJ2-3, with 11 positions matching TRBD1. The V gene's germline CDR1 is SEHNR and CDR2 FQNEAQ (reference sequence). V shed 5 bases, J shed 1 base, and the junction held 11 bases outside the gene matches. The CDR3 runs 18 residues. CDR3 nucleotide sequence: TGTGCCAGCAGCACTCGGGACAGGGGGTTGGGTGGCACAGATACGCAGTATTTT. Translation: CASSTRDRGLGGTDTQYF.

Turning to this clone: One junction end disagrees with the germline gene, perhaps due to a read error. The V and J genes are TRBV7-9 and TRBJ2-7, with 9 bases aligning to TRBD1. Germline V gene data show CDR1 as SEHNR and CDR2 as FQNEAQ (reference sequence). This CDR3 has 16 amino acids. The CDR3 here is CASSAWDRVLSFEQYF. CDR3 nucleotides: TGTGCCAGCAGCGCCTGGGACAGGGTATTATCCTTCGAGCAGTACTTC.

The chain couples TRBV5-1 to TRBJ2-3, with unresolved D. This CDR3 contains 14 residues. V was pared by 2 bases and J by 2 bases, with 9 bases between. Germline-derived CDR1 and CDR2 are SGHRS and YFSETQ. The CDR3 spells CASSLDRTTDTQYF. CDR3 nucleotide sequence: TGCGCCAGCAGCTTAGATAGAACCACAGATACGCAGTATTTT.

The chain has TRBV3-1 (or the pseudogene TRBV3-2) and TRBJ2-5; tentative D call: TRBD2 (6 bases). The CDR3 covers 14 residues. V lost 5 bases, J lost 0 bases, and 10 bases lay in between. Per the germline V gene, CDR1 is LGHDT and CDR2 is YNNKEL (reference sequence). The CDR3 region is CASSAAGNQETQYF. Written as DNA, the CDR3 is TGTGCCAGCAGCGCGGCGGGGAACCAAGAGACCCAGTACTTC.

This clone was counted a few times. The chain recombines TRBV4-1 with TRBJ1-1, with TRBD1 matching 9 bases. Germline V CDR1 and CDR2: MGHRA, YSYEKL. This CDR3 has 16 residues. With V trimmed by 4 bases and J by 3 bases, 9 bases remained unmatched. CDR3 residues: CASSPYWTGADTEAFF. The DNA of the CDR3 is TGCGCCAGCAGCCCCTACTGGACAGGGGCGGACACTGAAGCTTTCTTT.

The V call is TRBV4-1, the J call TRBJ2-7, with 12 bases identical to TRBD2. The CDR3 runs to 15 residues. Germline V lookup: CDR1 MGHRA, CDR2 YSYEKL. V shed 3 bases, J shed 3 bases, and the junction held 3 bases outside the gene matches. The CDR3: CASSHGLAGLYEQYF. DNA for the CDR3: TGCGCCAGCAGCCACGGACTAGCGGGACTCTACGAGCAGTACTTC.

The V call is TRBV7-9, the J call TRBJ2-1, with 9 positions matching TRBD2. Germline CDR1 reads SEHNR; CDR2 reads FQNEAQ (reference sequence). The CDR3 has 14 residues. V shed 1 base and J 5 bases; nucleotides not matched to a gene: 0. The CDR3 DNA is TGTGCCAGCAGCTTAGGACTAGCGGACAATGAGCAGTTCTTC. Amino acids: CASSLGLADNEQFF.

The rearrangement uses TRBV7-6 and TRBJ2-3; no clear D. The V and J ends lost 0 bases and 6 bases respectively, with 10 bases between them. Germline CDR1 reads SGHVS; CDR2 reads FNYEAQ. This CDR3 has 14 amino acids. The CDR3 DNA reads TGTGCCAGCAGCTTAGCGCAGCGTCCCGATACGCAGTATTTT. It codes for CASSLAQRPDTQYF. The full variable domain, rest sourced from reference TRBV7-6 and TRBJ2-3, is GAGVSQSPRYKVTKRGQDVALRCDPISGHVSLYWYRQALGQGPEFLTYFNYEAQQDKSGLPNDRFSAERPEGSISTLTIQRTEQRDSAMYRCASSLAQRPDTQYFGPGTRLTVL.

The rearrangement uses TRBV28 and TRBJ1-2; D uncertain. Trimming took off 3 bases at V and 1 base at J, with 9 bases between the two ends. Germline assignment: CDR1 MDHEN and CDR2 SYDVKM. The CDR3 is made up of 14 amino acids. The CDR3 DNA reads TGTGCCAGCAGTTTGCAGCGGGTTAACTATGGCTACACCTTC. Translation gives CASSLQRVNYGYTF.

This chain connects TRBV7-9 to TRBJ2-2; TRBD1 might be the D (6 bases). This CDR3 is built from 14 residues. Deletions cut 0 bases from V and 5 bases from J, with 7 bases between. CDR1 is SEHNR, CDR2 FQNEAQ, per germline (reference sequence). CDR3 sequence reads: CASSLAGATGELFF. In DNA form, the CDR3 reads TGTGCCAGCAGCTTAGCGGGGGCGACCGGGGAGCTGTTTTTT.

The chain uses TRBV6-5 and TRBJ1-5, with D unclear. Germline values: CDR1 MNHEY, CDR2 SVGAGI. The CDR3 extends over 13 amino acids. V lost 8 bases and J 6 bases, leaving 14 bases between the germline ends. The CDR3 spells CASARIVGQPQHF. CDR3 in DNA: TGTGCCAGCGCACGAATAGTCGGTCAGCCCCAGCATTTT.

The chain combines TRBV6-1 with TRBJ1-5; D call uncertain. Germline CDR1 is MNHNS and CDR2 is SASEGT. V dropped 1 base and J dropped 11 bases, with 12 bases sitting between them. The CDR3 loop spans 13 amino acids. The CDR3 DNA is TGTGCCAGCAGTGAAGTCGTAGCAGTAGCCCAGCATTTT. Translated: CASSEVVAVAQHF.